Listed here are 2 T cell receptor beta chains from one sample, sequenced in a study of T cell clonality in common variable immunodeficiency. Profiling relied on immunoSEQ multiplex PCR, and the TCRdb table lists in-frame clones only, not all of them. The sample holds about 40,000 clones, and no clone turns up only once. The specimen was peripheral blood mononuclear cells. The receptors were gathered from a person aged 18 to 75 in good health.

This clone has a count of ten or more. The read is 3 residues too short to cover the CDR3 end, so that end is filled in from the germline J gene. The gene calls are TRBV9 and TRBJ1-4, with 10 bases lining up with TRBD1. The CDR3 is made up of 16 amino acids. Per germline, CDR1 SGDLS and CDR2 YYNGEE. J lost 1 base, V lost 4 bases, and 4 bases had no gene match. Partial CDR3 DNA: TGTGCCAGCAGCACAAGGACAGGGGGAACTAATGAAAAA. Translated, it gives CASSTRTGGTNEK. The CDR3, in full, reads CASSTRTGGTNEKLFF.

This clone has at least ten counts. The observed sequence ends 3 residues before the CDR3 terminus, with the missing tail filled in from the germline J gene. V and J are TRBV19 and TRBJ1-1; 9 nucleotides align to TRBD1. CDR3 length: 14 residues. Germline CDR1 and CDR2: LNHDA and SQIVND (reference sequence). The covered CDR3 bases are TGTGCCAGTAGTTCGTCCGGGACAGGGCCGTGG. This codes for CASSSSGTGPW. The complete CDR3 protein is CASSSSGTGPWAFF.